This TCR beta chain was observed in a study of cytomegalovirus exposure and HLA in healthy donors. Study observations and caveats: Most TCR sequences were uncommon, yet certain public TCRs appeared in many donors. In a later analysis, first-cohort TCR clusters were found to tend to co-occur in the 100 to 150 validation repertoires. Among TCR beta chains, those listed as cytomegalovirus-associated numbered over 150.

The donors were part of the validation cohort of roughly 110 subjects. That cohort was separate from the first cohort, which comprised 500 to 700 subjects. Profiling relied on immunoSEQ multiplex PCR, and the TCRdb table lists in-frame clones only, not all of them. Counted here are 100,000 or so clones, around 85% occurring once; the ten biggest clones make up more than 3%. Germline trimming cut 0 bases from V and 0 bases from J; bases unmatched to any gene: 6. CDR3 size: 16 residues. Per germline, CDR1 SGHRS and CDR2 YFSETQ. In the case of this clone: The antigen remains unidentified.

This receptor was obtained from a woman aged 30 to 39 in good health and CMV-seronegative. The chain is built from TRBV5-1 and TRBJ2-7; 7 nucleotides line up with TRBD1. The specimen sequenced was PBMCs. This CDR3 reads CASSLDTGANSYEQYF. DNA of the CDR3: TGCGCCAGCAGCTTGGACACAGGGGCGAACTCCTACGAGCAGTACTTC.